The clone carrying this T cell receptor (beta chain) was found many times. Its specificity is unknown. One end of the junction varies from germline; a read error may be responsible. A J-beta primer mix and a sample-barcoded 5' primer were used in a second PCR of about 7 to 12 cycles. Sequencing yielded, for each sample, at least 3 million paired-end reads carrying CDR3. TCRdb passed the 5' RACE reads through MiXCR, listing each CDR3 protein once. The data hold around 850,000 distinct CDR3 sequences, with 30% to 45% observed a single time. This entry belongs to a study of blood T cells in healthy people across ages. The study, taken as a whole, reports: The study could not conclusively compare naive and antigen-experienced cells, given its unsorted PBMCs.

The receptor was isolated from a man younger than 35 in good health. The sequencing sample was made of blood.

The CDR3: CASSLGAYNEQFF. CDR3 sequence (DNA): TGTGCTAGCAGCTTGGGGGCCTACAATGAGCAGTTCTTC. The chain uses TRBV7-7 and TRBJ2-1; either TRBD1 or TRBD2 may supply D (5 bases each). The CDR3 is 13 amino acids. The V gene's germline CDR1 is SSHAT and CDR2 FNYEAQ (reference sequence). Together with reference TRBV7-7 and TRBJ2-1, the CDR3 gives the full variable domain: GAGVSQSPRYKVTKRGQDVTLRCDPISSHATLYWYQQALGQGPEFLTYFNYEAQPDKSGLPSDRFSAERPEGSISTLTIQRTEQRDSAMYRCASSLGAYNEQFFGPGTRLTVL.